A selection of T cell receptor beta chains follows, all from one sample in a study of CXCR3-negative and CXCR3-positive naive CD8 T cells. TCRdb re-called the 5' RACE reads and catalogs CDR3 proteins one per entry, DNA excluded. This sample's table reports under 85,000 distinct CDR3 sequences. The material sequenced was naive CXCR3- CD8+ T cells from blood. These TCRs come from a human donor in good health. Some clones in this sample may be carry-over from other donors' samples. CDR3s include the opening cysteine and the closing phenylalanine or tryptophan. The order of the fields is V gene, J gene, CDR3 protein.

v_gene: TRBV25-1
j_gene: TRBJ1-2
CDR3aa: CASEPAFIRQAGYYGYTF

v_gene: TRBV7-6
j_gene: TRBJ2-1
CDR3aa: CASSLIPGTGVYNEQFF

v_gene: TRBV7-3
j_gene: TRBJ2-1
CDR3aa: CASGGDPRGSYNEQFF

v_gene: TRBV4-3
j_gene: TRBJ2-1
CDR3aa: CASSRPTDGRTANEQFF

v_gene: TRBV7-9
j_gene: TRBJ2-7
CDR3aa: CASSVGRSYEQYF

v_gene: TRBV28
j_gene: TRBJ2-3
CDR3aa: CASSFLRAGGPEDTQYF

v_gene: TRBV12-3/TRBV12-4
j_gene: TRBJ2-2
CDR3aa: CASSFSGTPGGELFF

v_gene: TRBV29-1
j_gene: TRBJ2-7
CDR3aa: CSVATGGPYEQYF

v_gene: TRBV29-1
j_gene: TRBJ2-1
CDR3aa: CSVESYNEQFF

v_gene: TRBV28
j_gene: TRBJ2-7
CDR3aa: CASSRTGASYEQYF

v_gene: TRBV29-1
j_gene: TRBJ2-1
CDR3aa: CSVEIYNEQFF

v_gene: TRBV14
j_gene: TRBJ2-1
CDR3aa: CASSQDRVRYNEQFF

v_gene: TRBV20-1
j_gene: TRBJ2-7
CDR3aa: CSARDRDRGLTYEQYF

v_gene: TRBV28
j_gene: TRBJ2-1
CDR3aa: CASSTGSSYNEQFF

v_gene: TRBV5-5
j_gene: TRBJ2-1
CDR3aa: CASSLWRENNEQFF

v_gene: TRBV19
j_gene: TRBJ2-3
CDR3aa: CASSIDPTQGITDTQYF

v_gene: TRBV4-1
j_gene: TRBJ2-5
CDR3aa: CASSQDLLGGLKETQYF

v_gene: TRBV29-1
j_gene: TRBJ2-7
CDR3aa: CSVEVGGSVDVYEQYF

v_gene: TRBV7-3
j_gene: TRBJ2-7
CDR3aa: CASSLIAGNTYEQYF

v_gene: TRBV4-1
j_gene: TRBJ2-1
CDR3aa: CASSQDSSGRAHNEQFF

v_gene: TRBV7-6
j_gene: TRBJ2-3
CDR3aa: CASRDRGADTQYF

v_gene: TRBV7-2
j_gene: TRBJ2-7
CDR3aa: CASSLDRFISYEQYF

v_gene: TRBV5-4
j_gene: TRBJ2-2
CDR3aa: CASSPGTNTGELFF

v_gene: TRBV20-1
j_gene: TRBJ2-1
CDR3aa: CSAEISGGNNEQFF

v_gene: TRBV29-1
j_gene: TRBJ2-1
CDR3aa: CSVEGGVLPFNEQFF

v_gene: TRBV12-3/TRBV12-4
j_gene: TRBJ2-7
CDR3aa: CASSLVPAIYGQYF

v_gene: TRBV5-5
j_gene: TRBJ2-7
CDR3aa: CASSSQQGAQWEQYF

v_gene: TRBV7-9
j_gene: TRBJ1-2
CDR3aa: CASSLALQGGYGYTF

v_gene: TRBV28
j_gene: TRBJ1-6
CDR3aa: CASSFGQEDSPLHF

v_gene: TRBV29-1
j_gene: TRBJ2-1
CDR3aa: CSVEGGSSGITFGSSYNEQFF

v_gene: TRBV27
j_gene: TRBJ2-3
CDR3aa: CASWVVADTQYF

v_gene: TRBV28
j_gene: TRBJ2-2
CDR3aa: CASSWLAGTGELFF

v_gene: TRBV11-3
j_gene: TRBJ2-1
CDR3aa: CASTHRGDEQFF

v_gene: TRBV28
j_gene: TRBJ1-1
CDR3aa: CASSPRVVRRNTEAFF

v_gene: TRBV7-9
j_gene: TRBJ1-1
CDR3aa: CASSLGLGLEAFF

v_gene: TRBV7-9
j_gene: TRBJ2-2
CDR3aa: CASSLAEQTNTGELFF

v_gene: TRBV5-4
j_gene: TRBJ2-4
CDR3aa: CASSPPGIAKNIQYF

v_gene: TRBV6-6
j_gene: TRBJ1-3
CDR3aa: CASSEVGADTIYF

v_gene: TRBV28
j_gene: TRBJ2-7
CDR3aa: CASSLGGGGRYEQYF

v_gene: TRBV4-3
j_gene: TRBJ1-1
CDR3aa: CASSQERNSGWNTEAFF

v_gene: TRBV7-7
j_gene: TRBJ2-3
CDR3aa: CASSPFSRLYSTDTQYF

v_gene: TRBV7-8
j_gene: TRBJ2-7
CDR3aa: CASRPSGGSPYEQYF

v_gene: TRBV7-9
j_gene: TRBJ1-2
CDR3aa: CASSSRDRPNYGYTF

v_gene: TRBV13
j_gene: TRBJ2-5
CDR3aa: CASSDRDRALQETQYF

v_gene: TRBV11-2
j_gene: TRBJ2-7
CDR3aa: CASSSTTGSYEQYF

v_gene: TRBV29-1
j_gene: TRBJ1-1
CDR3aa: CSVHTSGTEAFF

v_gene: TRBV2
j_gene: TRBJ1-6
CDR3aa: CASSGLGDYNSPLHF

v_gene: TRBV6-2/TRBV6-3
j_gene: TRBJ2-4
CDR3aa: CASSSKEKDIQYF

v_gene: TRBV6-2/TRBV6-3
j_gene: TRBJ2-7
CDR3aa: CASSYSPTGTRGEQYF

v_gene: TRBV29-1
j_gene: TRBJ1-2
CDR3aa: CSGVGGDVGYTF

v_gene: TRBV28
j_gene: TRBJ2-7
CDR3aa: CAHSQGQGSEQYF

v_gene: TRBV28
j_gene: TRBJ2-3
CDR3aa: CASSFPSGSTDTQYF

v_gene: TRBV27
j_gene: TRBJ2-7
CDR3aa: CASAAGKAYEQYF

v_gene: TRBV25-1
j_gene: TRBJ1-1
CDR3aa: CASSESGARATEAFF

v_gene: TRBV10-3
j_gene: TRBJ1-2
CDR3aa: CAISARTGDNHGYTF

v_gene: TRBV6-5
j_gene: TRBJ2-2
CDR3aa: CASSYSMGGLNTGELFF

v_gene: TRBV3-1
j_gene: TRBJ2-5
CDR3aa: CASSQVVNFQETQYF

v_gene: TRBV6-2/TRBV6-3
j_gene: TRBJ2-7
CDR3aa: CASRSEAYEQYF

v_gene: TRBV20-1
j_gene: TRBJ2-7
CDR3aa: CSARQISSYEQYF

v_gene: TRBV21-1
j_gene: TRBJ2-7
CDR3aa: CASKKKRLTSYEQYF